The 14 T cell receptor beta chains below come from one sample, sequenced in a study of beta chain features in type 1 diabetes. Investigators reverse transcribed all isolated RNA, so they sequenced expressed TCRB transcripts. Using immunoSEQ multiplex PCR, the repertoire was profiled, and TCRdb retains in-frame clones only, with some absent. The sample consists of fewer than 650,000 clones, about a sixth of them appearing once. Sample: naive CD4+ T cells from blood. All receptors derive from a man aged 18 to 30 in good health.

The chain couples TRBV14 to TRBJ1-5; D unresolved. Germline CDR1 reads SGHDN; CDR2 reads FVKESK. CDR3 length: 13 amino acids. V dropped 2 bases and J dropped 4 bases, with 6 bases sitting between them. The CDR3 sequence is CASSQMGNQPQHF. The CDR3 DNA sequence: TGTGCCAGCAGCCAAATGGGTAATCAGCCCCAGCATTTT.

V gene TRBV5-4 combines with J gene TRBJ2-3; 12 nucleotides agree with TRBD2. The J segment lost 0 bases and the V segment lost 0 bases, leaving 5 bases of the junction unmatched. The CDR3 totals 18 residues. Germline lookup yields CDR1 SGHNT and CDR2 YYREEE (reference sequence). The CDR3, as DNA: TGTGCCAGCAGCTTGGTACTAGCGGGGGGCCTTAGCACAGATACGCAGTATTTT. This sequence encodes CASSLVLAGGLSTDTQYF. Full variable domain (missing parts from reference TRBV5-4 and TRBJ2-3): ETGVTQSPTHLIKTRGQQVTLRCSSQSGHNTVSWYQQALGQGPQFIFQYYREEENGRGNFPPRFSGLQFPNYSSELNVNALELDDSALYLCASSLVLAGGLSTDTQYFGPGTRLTVL.

This clone was counted a few times. This CDR3 is CASSAEVGLFF. The DNA of the CDR3 is TGTGCCAGCAGTGCGGAGGTTGGACTGTTTTTT. V and J are TRBV25-1 and TRBJ1-4; D remains unclear. The CDR3 contains 11 residues. Trimming stripped 4 bases from V and 13 bases from J, with 10 bases between. Germline CDR1 MGHDK, CDR2 SYGVNS.

This chain links TRBV21-1 with TRBJ1-1. TRBV21-1 has pseudogene status. There are 15 residues in the CDR3. The CDR3 is CASSNLPLWDTEAFF. The CDR3 coding sequence is TGTGCCAGCAGCAATCTCCCTTTATGGGACACTGAAGCTTTCTTT.

This clone was detected a few times. The gene calls are TRBV5-4 and TRBJ1-2; the D is unclear. Per germline, CDR1 SGHNT and CDR2 YYREEE (reference sequence). V lost 4 bases and J lost 1, with 14 bases in between. The CDR3 loop spans 15 amino acids. CDR3 loop: CASSARMGSNYGYTF. CDR3 nucleotide sequence: TGTGCCAGCAGCGCGAGGATGGGGAGTAACTATGGCTACACCTTC.

The chain has TRBV4-1 and TRBJ2-5; D remains unclear. The CDR3 covers 13 residues. Germline V gives CDR1 MGHRA, CDR2 YSYEKL. Trimming stripped 3 bases from V and 7 bases from J, with 12 bases between. The CDR3 nucleotides are TGCGCCAGCAGCCAGGTTCACGTGGGGACCCAGTACTTC. Translation gives CASSQVHVGTQYF.

The chain carries TRBV7-9 and TRBJ1-2, with D unclear. CDR1 and CDR2 from the germline V gene are SEHNR and FQNEAQ (reference sequence). The ends were cut back, 4 bases at V and 2 bases at J, with 11 bases in the middle. This CDR3 has 14 amino acids. The CDR3 DNA is TGTGCCAGCAGCTCTCGGACGGAAAACTATGGCTACACCTTC. Amino acid sequence: CASSSRTENYGYTF.

The chain is built from TRBV4-3 and TRBJ2-1, with D unclear. The V and J ends lost 1 base and 1 base respectively, with 8 bases between them. Looked up from germline, CDR1 is LGHNA and CDR2 is YSLEER. The CDR3 runs 15 residues. In DNA, the CDR3 is TGCGCCAGCAGCCAAGCCCCACTTTCCTACAATGAGCAGTTCTTC. This sequence encodes CASSQAPLSYNEQFF.

CDR3 amino acids: CASSDRGRTSYNEQFF. In DNA, the CDR3 is TGTGCCAGCAGTGACCGAGGGAGAACCTCCTACAATGAGCAGTTCTTC. This chain links TRBV6-4 with TRBJ2-1; weak D call: TRBD2 (5 bases). V shed 2 bases and J shed 0 bases, with 11 bases lying between them. The CDR3 runs to 16 residues. CDR1 is MRHNA and CDR2 is SNTAGT in the germline V gene.

This clone was seen a handful of times. V gene TRBV30 combines with J gene TRBJ1-5; 9 bases are a match to TRBD1. Germline-derived CDR1 and CDR2 are GTSNPN and SVGIG (reference sequence). The CDR3 has 15 amino acids. V shed 3 bases and J 6 bases; nucleotides not matched to a gene: 9. The DNA for the CDR3 is TGTGCCTGGAGGGACAGGGGAATTCCCACTCAGCCCCAGCATTTT. Its translation: CAWRDRGIPTQPQHF.

This clone has more than one count but fewer than ten. This sequence joins TRBV7-9 and TRBJ1-2; D gene ambiguous. V was cut by 4 bases and J by 4 bases, with 16 bases left in between. This CDR3 is built from 15 residues. Germline CDR1 and CDR2: SEHNR and FQNEAQ (reference sequence). The CDR3 region is CASSYPGLPIYGYTF. CDR3 coding DNA: TGTGCCAGCAGCTACCCCGGACTCCCGATCTATGGCTACACCTTC.

The genes are TRBV30 and TRBJ1-2, with 9 bases identical to TRBD1. This CDR3 is 12 amino acids long. CDR1 GTSNPN and CDR2 SVGIG come from the germline V gene (reference sequence). Trimming cost V 2 bases and J 8 bases; bases outside gene matches: 3. The CDR3 DNA reads TGTGCCTGGAGTCCGGACAGGGGCGGCTACACCTTC. This gives the protein CAWSPDRGGYTF.

This chain joins TRBV4-3 and TRBJ1-5; no firm D call. Trimming pared 0 bases from V and 2 bases from J, leaving 5 bases between. Per the germline V gene, CDR1 is LGHNA and CDR2 is YSLEER. The CDR3 consists of 14 residues. The CDR3 loop reads CASSQDVGNQPQHF. DNA for the CDR3: TGCGCCAGCAGCCAAGATGTGGGCAATCAGCCCCAGCATTTT.

The chain is built from TRBV6-6 and TRBJ1-4; D gene unclear. Germline loops: CDR1 MNHNY, CDR2 SVGAGI (reference sequence). V was pared by 2 bases and J by 5 bases, with 9 bases between. The CDR3 has 14 residues. CDR3 sequence reads: CASSYDGRNEKLFF. CDR3 nucleotides: TGTGCCAGCAGTTACGACGGCCGAAATGAAAAACTGTTTTTT.